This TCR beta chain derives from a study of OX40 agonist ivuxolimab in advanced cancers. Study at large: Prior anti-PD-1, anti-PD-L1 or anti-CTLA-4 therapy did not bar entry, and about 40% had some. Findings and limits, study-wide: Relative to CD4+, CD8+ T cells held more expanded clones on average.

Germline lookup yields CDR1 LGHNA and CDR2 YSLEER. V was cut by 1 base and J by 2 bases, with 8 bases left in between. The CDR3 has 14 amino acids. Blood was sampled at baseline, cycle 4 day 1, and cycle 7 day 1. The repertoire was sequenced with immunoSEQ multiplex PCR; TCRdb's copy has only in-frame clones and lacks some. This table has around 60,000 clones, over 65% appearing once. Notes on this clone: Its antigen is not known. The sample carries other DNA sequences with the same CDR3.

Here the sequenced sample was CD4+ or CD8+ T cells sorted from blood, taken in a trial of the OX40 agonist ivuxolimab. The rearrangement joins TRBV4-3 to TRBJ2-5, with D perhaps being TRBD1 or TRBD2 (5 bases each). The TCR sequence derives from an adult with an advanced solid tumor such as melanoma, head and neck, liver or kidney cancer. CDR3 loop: CASSQVGRQETQYF. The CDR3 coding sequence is TGCGCCAGCAGCCAAGTGGGACGGCAAGAGACCCAGTACTTC.